This T cell receptor beta chain was recovered during a study of beta chain features in type 1 diabetes. About the study: On cell yields, gender and age, patients and healthy donors were similar.

Turning to this clone: The identical CDR3 is also encoded by other nucleotide sequences in the sample.

The authors reverse transcribed all of the isolated RNA, so sequencing captured expressed TCRB transcripts. The protocol was immunoSEQ multiplex PCR, while the TCRdb copy is restricted to in-frame clones and leaves out a portion. Here the sample spans under 450,000 clones, approximately 15% being singletons. V was trimmed by 0 bases and J by 2 bases, leaving 14 bases between them. CDR1 SGHRS and CDR2 YFSETQ come from the germline V gene. The CDR3 contains 16 residues. Material for sequencing was naive CD4+ T cells from blood. V gene TRBV5-1 combines with J gene TRBJ2-5, with D perhaps matching TRBD2 (6 bases). The sequence derives from a man aged 30 to 39 in good health. The CDR3 region is CASSLDAGSAQETQYF. In DNA form, the CDR3 reads TGCGCCAGCAGCTTGGACGCGGGGTCCGCGCAAGAGACCCAGTACTTC.